This T cell receptor (beta chain) comes out of a study of T cell responses to AZD1222 COVID-19 vaccine. This clone appeared a single time. No antigen is known for it. Points from the study as a whole: Among the donors, most were white British and more were female, and clonal diversity was possibly underestimated. Researchers report vaccine-associated CD4 TCRs spanning spike, with dominance at 160-218 and 743-854. Repertoires were obtained only post-peak T cell response.

Data came from immunoSEQ multiplex PCR; TCRdb stores just in-frame clones and leaves some out. The sample lists about 130,000 clones, about nine tenths occurring once. Germline assignment: CDR1 SGHVS and CDR2 FQNEAQ. V lost 5 bases and J 4 bases, leaving 8 bases between the germline ends. There are 12 residues in the CDR3. The sequence was obtained from an adult in good health. This material consisted of peripheral blood, taken on day 0 of AZD1222 vaccination. The V and J genes are TRBV7-8 and TRBJ1-2, with a tentative D call TRBD1 (5 bases). CDR3 nucleotide sequence: TGTGCCAGCAGCCGGGACTTCTATGGCTACACCTTC. Its translation is CASSRDFYGYTF.